These 21 T cell receptor delta chains share one sample of origin, sequenced in a study of γδ T cells in repeated Plasmodium falciparum infection. Vgamma9/Vdelta2+ and Vdelta2-negative gammadelta T cells were flow-sorted from PBMC for bulk sequencing. TCRdb made new clone calls on the multiplex PCR reads using CATT. The table lists approximately 90,000 delta-chain clones, 0.98% of them singletons. The specimen sequenced was gamma-delta T cells from blood. The receptors stem from a pool of human donors (malaria-infected and uninfected, not separated).

Comments on this clone: TCRdb lists the protein of a much larger clone for this DNA, which differs at residue 5, so this is likely a read error; the protein given here is translated from the DNA itself. The rearrangement joins TRDV2 to TRDJ1; 9 bases are shared with TRDD3. Because TCRdb records no J gene, it was assigned here through a match of the DNA to germline. This CDR3 contains 22 residues. V shed 3 bases, J shed 0 bases, and the junction held 25 bases outside the gene matches. Germline assignment: CDR1 GEAIGNYY and CDR2 EKD. The CDR3 sequence: CACDAVKGVSTGGYPDTDKLIF. CDR3 in DNA: TGTGCCTGTGACGCCGTTAAAGGAGTTAGTACCGGGGGATACCCCGACACCGATAAACTCATCTTT.

Comments on this clone: This DNA translates differently at residue 5 from the TCRdb protein, which is that of a much larger clone; a read error is likely, and the protein shown is the DNA's own translation. V usage is TRDV1 and J usage is TRDJ1; TRDD2 aligns across 7 bases. TCRdb gives no J gene; it was assigned here by matching the DNA to germline. Germline assignment: CDR1 TSWWSYY and CDR2 QGS. The CDR3 is made up of 22 amino acids. Losses at the gene ends were 4 bases for V and 5 bases for J; bases not matched to a gene: 31. The CDR3 loop is CALGVTFDSVPTGGDHEDKLIF. The DNA for the CDR3 is TGTGCTCTTGGGGTAACCTTTGATTCCGTTCCTACAGGTGGGGACCACGAGGATAAACTCATCTTT.

This clone showed up just a few times. This sequence is one base from a far larger clone and is likely a read error. The same CDR3 arises from other DNA sequences in this sample as well. No J gene was assigned, while the V gene was called as TRDV2; TRDD3, as called in the table, went unchecked against the DNA. This CDR3 has 19 residues. Germline CDR1 and CDR2: GEAIGNYY and EKD. As DNA, the CDR3 is TGTGCCTGTGACACCGTTGGTACTGGGGGACCAAAGTACACCGATAAGCTCATCTTT. This codes for CACDTVGTGGPKYTDKLIF.

The J segment was not called; the V segment is TRDV1; TRDD3, the table's D call, was not compared with the DNA. Germline V gene data show CDR1 as TSWWSYY and CDR2 as QGS. The CDR3 runs to 21 residues. The CDR3 DNA reads TGTGCTCTTGGGGAACTAGGGTCTTCCCGATACTGGGTGATCTACACCGATAAACTCACCTTT. Its protein is CALGELGSSRYWVIYTDKLTF.

This clone has more than one count but fewer than ten. TCRdb lists the protein of a much larger clone for this DNA, which differs at residue 15, so this is likely a read error; the protein given here is translated from the DNA itself. CDR3 amino acids: CALGGTKVQKGDTLSEFSWDTRQMFF. CDR3 coding DNA: TGTGCTCTTGGGGGAACTAAAGTCCAAAAGGGGGATACGCTTAGTGAGTTCTCCTGGGACACCCGACAGATGTTTTTC. The chain is built from TRDV1 and TRDJ3, with 10 bases matching TRDD3. V was pared by 4 bases and J by 0 bases, with 27 bases of the junction left unmatched. Per germline, CDR1 TSWWSYY and CDR2 QGS. This CDR3 comprises 26 residues.

This clone was detected only a few times. TCRdb shows a much larger clone's protein in place of this DNA's translation, and the two differ at residue 8, likely through a read error; the protein shown is translated from the DNA. The chain combines TRDV2 with TRDJ1, with 9 bases lining up with TRDD3. The J gene was missing in TCRdb and was found by matching the end of the DNA to germline. The CDR3 extends over 21 amino acids. Trimming at V came to 0 bases and at J to 0 bases, leaving 19 bases not matched to a gene. Germline CDR1 is GEAIGNYY and CDR2 is EKD. CDR3 DNA sequence: TGTGCCTGTGACACCGTTACTAGGGGATACGCCGAGCGGAAGGACACCGATAAACTCATCTTT. This encodes CACDTVTRGYAERKDTDKLIF.

Many counts were recorded for this clone. The chain links TRDV2 to TRDJ1; perhaps TRDD2 as D (6 bases). Assignment of the J gene here rests on matching the DNA to germline, because TCRdb gives none. The CDR3 spans 15 residues. V gave up 3 bases and J gave up 3 bases, with 16 bases separating them. Per the germline V gene, CDR1 is GEAIGNYY and CDR2 is EKD. The CDR3 is CACDCILPSADKLIF. The CDR3 DNA reads as TGTGCCTGTGACTGTATCCTTCCATCAGCCGATAAACTCATCTTT.

On this clone: The protein TCRdb gives is from a much larger clone and does not agree with this DNA's translation at residue 13, likely a read error; the protein shown here comes from the DNA. The V call is TRDV2, the J call TRDJ3, with D maybe TRDD3 (5 bases). TCRdb is silent on the J gene; assignment here came from matching the DNA to germline. CDR1 and CDR2 (germline): GEAIGNYY, EKD. The CDR3 length is 18 residues. The CDR3 bases are TGTGCCTGTGACACGGGTACTGCAAGCTCCTGGGACGCCCGACAGATGTTTTTC. This codes for CACDTGTASSWDARQMFF.

This clone was counted only a few times. Translating this DNA gives a protein that differs at residue 10 from the TCRdb one, which belongs to a much larger clone; a read error is likely, and the protein shown is this translation. This chain joins TRAV36/DV7 and TRDJ1; either TRDD2 or TRDD3 may fit D (6 bases each). The J gene, not given by TCRdb, was assigned here from a germline match of the nucleotide sequence. From germline, CDR1 is VTNFRS and CDR2 LTSSGIE (reference sequence). There are 24 residues in the CDR3. V was trimmed by 0 bases and J by 0 bases, leaving 39 bases between them. CDR3: CAVEVQNPTLALMGVYMYTDKLIF. The CDR3 coding sequence is TGTGCTGTGGAGGTTCAGAATCCTACCCTGGCCTTGATGGGGGTCTATATGTACACCGATAAACTCATCTTT.

In regard to this clone: The translation of this DNA and the TCRdb protein of a much larger clone differ at residue 5, probably owing to a read error; the protein shown here is translated from the DNA. This sequence joins TRDV1 and TRDJ1; 12 bases map to TRDD3. The CDR3 spans 20 residues. Germline CDR1 TSWWSYY, CDR2 QGS. The CDR3 nucleotides are TGTGCTCTTGGGAAACTGGCCCCCACTGGGGGATACCGCTCAACCGATAAACTCATCTTT. It yields the protein CALGKLAPTGGYRSTDKLIF.

Notes on this clone: This likely stems from a read error, as it lies one base from a far larger clone. Other DNA sequences in the sample encode the same CDR3. This chain links TRDV2 with TRDJ1; 11 bases match TRDD3. The J gene, missing from TCRdb, was assigned here through DNA to germline matching. This CDR3 contains 19 residues. Looked up from germline, CDR1 is GEAIGNYY and CDR2 is EKD. V trimming: 0 bases; J trimming: 2 bases; junction bases outside the gene matches: 13. The CDR3 sequence: CACDTVRLGDTQSTDKLIF. CDR3 DNA: TGTGCCTGTGACACCGTGCGGTTGGGGGATACGCAGTCTACCGATAAACTCATCTTT.

This clone was detected only a few times. The likely explanation is a read error, given a far larger clone one base away. Other nucleotide sequences from this sample produce the same CDR3. J is TRDJ1 and V is TRDV2; the match to TRDD3 covers 8 bases. TCRdb offers no J gene call, so here the DNA was matched to germline to obtain one. The germline V gene has CDR1 GEAIGNYY and CDR2 EKD. The CDR3 totals 16 residues. The CDR3: CACDSVLGGGTDKLIF. The CDR3 coding sequence is TGTGCTTGTGACTCCGTACTGGGGGGAGGAACCGATAAACTCATCTTT.

In this sample, this clone turned up a few times. TCRdb has a much larger clone's protein, which differs at residue 13 from the translation of this DNA, likely because of a read error; what is shown is the protein translated from the DNA. The chain joins TRDV1 to TRDJ1; 11 bases align to TRDD3. This CDR3 has 14 amino acids. Germline V gives CDR1 TSWWSYY, CDR2 QGS. The CDR3 DNA reads TGTGCTCTCCTGGGGGATACCGGCTTCGATAAACTCACCTTT. This sequence encodes CALLGDTGFDKLTF.

This clone has just a few counts. The TCRdb record carries a much larger clone's protein, which differs from this DNA's translation at residue 8; a read error is the likely cause, and the protein listed here is the DNA translation. The chain joins TRDV1 to TRDJ1, with D perhaps TRDD3 (5 bases). TCRdb is silent on the J gene; assignment here came from matching the DNA to germline. CDR3 length: 18 amino acids. Trimming shortened V by 1 base and J by 3 bases, and 21 bases separated the two germline ends. CDR1 and CDR2 (germline): TSWWSYY, QGS. The CDR3 sequence: CALGERRPGAPKSDKLIF. In DNA, the CDR3 is TGTGCTCTTGGGGAACGTCGCCCGGGGGCTCCCAAGTCCGATAAACTCATCTTT.

A note on this clone: TCRdb pairs this DNA with a much larger clone's protein that differs at residue 9, likely a read error; the protein shown was translated from the DNA. The chain is built from TRDV1 and TRDJ1; 11 bases are a match to TRDD3. Germline values: CDR1 TSWWSYY, CDR2 QGS. The CDR3 totals 28 residues. V shed 0 bases, J shed 3 bases, and the junction held 39 bases outside the gene matches. CDR3 DNA sequence: TGTGCTCTTGGGGAACTGCATCTAGGGACTTCCCACACCCCAACGGGGTACTGGGGGATAGCTGGATCCGATAAACTCATCTTT. As protein: CALGELHLGTSHTPTGYWGIAGSDKLIF.

In this sample, this clone turned up a few times. The TCRdb protein comes from a much larger clone and disagrees with this DNA's translation at residue 3, likely due to a read error; the protein given here is derived from the DNA. V gene TRDV2 combines with J gene TRDJ1; 7 bases map to TRDD3. Since TCRdb gives no J gene, matching the DNA to germline was used here to assign it. Germline lookup yields CDR1 GEAIGNYY and CDR2 EKD. This CDR3 comprises 18 residues. DNA of the CDR3: TGTGCCCGTGACACCGTGGGAGAGGATACGATGACTCGGTATAAACTCATCTTT. Translating gives CARDTVGEDTMTRYKLIF.

V is TRDV2 and J is TRDJ1, with 8 positions matching TRDD3. Germline matching of the DNA provided the J gene here, since TCRdb leaves it blank. V shed 0 bases, J shed 0 bases, and the junction held 8 bases outside the gene matches. CDR1 is GEAIGNYY, CDR2 EKD, per germline. This CDR3 is built from 17 residues. CDR3 sequence: CACDTGIWGKDTDKLIF. The CDR3 nucleotides read TGTGCCTGTGACACCGGGATCTGGGGGAAGGACACCGATAAACTCATCTTT.

This clone is termed large (0.1 to 1%). The sample contains more than one DNA sequence encoding this CDR3. CDR3 DNA: TGTGCTCTTGGGGTCCGTGGACCGTGGATTACAGCACAACTCTTCTTT. This translates into CALGVRGPWITAQLFF. J is TRDJ2 and V is TRDV1; D is undetermined. V lost 4 bases, J lost 5 bases, and 17 bases lay in between. CDR3 length: 16 residues. Germline V gene lookup returns CDR1 TSWWSYY and CDR2 QGS.

Note on this clone: This DNA's translation differs at residue 6 from TCRdb's protein, which comes from a much larger clone; a read error is likely, and the protein shown is translated from the DNA. The chain uses TRDV1 and TRDJ1, with TRDD3 matching 8 bases. TCRdb supplies no J gene; here it was assigned by aligning the nucleotide sequence to germline. This CDR3 has 18 residues. The V gene's germline CDR1 is TSWWSYY and CDR2 QGS. The trim removed 4 bases at V and 0 bases at J, leaving 13 bases unmatched. The CDR3 nucleotides read TGTGCTCTTGGGGTCGGCTGGGGATACCACTCCTACACCGATAAACTCATCTTT. This translates into CALGVGWGYHSYTDKLIF.

As to this clone: The protein TCRdb lists belongs to a much larger clone and differs from this DNA's translation at residue 11, which points to a read error; the protein shown is made from the DNA. This rearrangement joins TRDV1 to TRDJ1; perhaps TRDD3 as D (6 bases). The CDR3 has 17 residues. Germline V gene lookup returns CDR1 TSWWSYY and CDR2 QGS. The ends were cut back, 3 bases at V and 9 bases at J, with 26 bases in the middle. For the CDR3, the DNA is TGTGCTCTTGGGGATCATTCTTGTTACTGGGAGGTCCGGCAACTCATCTTT. This encodes CALGDHSCYWEVRQLIF.

In this sample, this clone turned up a few times. TCRdb's entry gives the protein of a much larger clone, which mismatches this DNA's translation at residue 13, likely from a read error; the protein reported here is translated from the DNA. The genes are TRDV2 and TRDJ1, with TRDD3 matching over 8 bases. TCRdb offers no J gene call, so here the DNA was matched to germline to obtain one. Looked up from germline, CDR1 is GEAIGNYY and CDR2 is EKD. CDR3 length: 20 amino acids. The trim removed 0 bases at V and 0 bases at J, leaving 17 bases unmatched. The CDR3 loop is CACDTYDEELGEKYTDKLIF. CDR3 DNA sequence: TGTGCCTGTGACACCTATGATGAGGAGCTGGGGGAGAAGTACACCGATAAACTCATCTTT.